This T cell receptor (beta chain) derives from a study of technical replicates of blood from a few donors. This clone has only one observation. Profiling relied on immunoSEQ multiplex PCR, and the TCRdb table lists in-frame clones only, not all of them. The profile covers some 77,000 clones, with approximately 96% appearing a single time and roughly 0.33% taken by the ten largest. The length of the CDR3 is 17 residues. Trimming removed 4 bases from V and 7 bases from J, with 26 bases in between. The germline CDR1 and CDR2 sequences are SGHAT and FQNNGV. This chain links TRBV11-2 with TRBJ2-7; D may be TRBD2 (7 bases). The TCR originated in a human donor in good health. Sequenced sample: T cells isolated from PBMCs. Written as DNA, the CDR3 is TGTGCCAGCAGCTCCGCCGTAGGGGGGAGGGACCTAGGGGAGCAGTACTTC. This sequence encodes CASSSAVGGRDLGEQYF.